These T cell receptor beta chains were read from a single sample in a study of human T cells and chemical hapten exposure. A single record per CDR3 protein comes from TCRdb applying MiXCR to the RACE reads. The sample contains under 100,000 distinct CDR3 sequences, less than 11% of which appear only once. This sample comprised whole blood, obtained in connection with sensitization to the hapten diphenylcyclopropenone (DPC). All receptors derive from a woman between 45 and 65 years old with alopecia areata. Some clones in this sample may be carry-over from other donors' samples. The conserved cysteine and the conserved F or W are not part of the CDR3 here.

V gene | CDR3 protein
TRBV12-3/TRBV12-4 | ASSPPRVYEAF
TRBV5-1 | ASSLEYPQKEQF
TRBV6-5 | ASSFLPGPYGYT
TRBV29-1 | SGGDRQETQY
TRBV29-1 | SVQGDVTYEQY
TRBV19 | ASSIDQGGIGNQPQH
TRBV20-1 | SARDPSGNTGELF
TRBV1 | TNVLASTLPDTQY
TRBV28 | ASSSLTGKDGKNIQY
TRBV5-1 | ASSFGLGELF
TRBV19 | ASRNDGQETQY
TRBV5-5 | ASTKANRGRPYEQY
TRBV20-1 | SARANTGGGQPQH
TRBV20-1 | SASGDKNEKLF
TRBV18 | ASRPEALSSYEQY
TRBV5-4 | ASSQGTTYNEQF
TRBV6-2/TRBV6-3 | ASSKTDYNEQF
TRBV7-8 | ASSFRTNRRDNEQF
TRBV2 | ASSVSGTANYEQY
TRBV7-2 | ASSLQGALGNTIY
TRBV30 | AWPFRDRHTEAF
TRBV6-2/TRBV6-3 | ASSYWGSENIQY
TRBV5-6 | ASSMDRETREF
TRBV18 | ASSPITEGNTEAF
TRBV28 | ASTETTYFQETQY
TRBV19 | ASRTGGGRNSPLH
TRBV5-5 | ASSFLGSSNYGYT
TRBV15 | ATSRYYVEQY
TRBV5-6 | ASSLAASRYEQY
TRBV5-6 | ASSYQSEQY
TRBV20-1 | SARKERGDTGELF
TRBV28 | ASTAAGSADTEAF
TRBV28 | ASLRVNTEAF
TRBV9 | ASSGLAGPGANVLT
TRBV7-8 | ASSSYRAGAYTEAF
TRBV20-1 | SARSSGNEQF
TRBV5-6 | ASRKGGGAEAF
TRBV20-1 | SAMRRETTTDTQY
TRBV7-8 | ASSSGRAAQYNEQF
TRBV18 | ASSITMDEQY
TRBV7-9 | ASSSTRGGGSTDTQY
TRBV28 | ASSPRLAGNEQY
TRBV19 | ASRPSTVSTDTQY
TRBV20-1 | SARVLWTGSVQETQY
TRBV6-5 | ASSYSRQAGTEAF
TRBV6-1 | ASSAPNKNYGYT
TRBV5-1 | ASSAGQGNSPLH
TRBV6-5 | ASSTYRGNTEAF
TRBV12-3/TRBV12-4 | ASSLVLASNQPQH
TRBV29-1 | SVERDPGETQY
TRBV12-3/TRBV12-4 | ASSFLFGTGDNEQF
TRBV20-1 | SAKRRQTSMGGELF
TRBV29-1 | SGTSFDEQF
TRBV10-2 | ASKGGGMNTEAF
TRBV12-3/TRBV12-4 | ASSSRERRNTIY